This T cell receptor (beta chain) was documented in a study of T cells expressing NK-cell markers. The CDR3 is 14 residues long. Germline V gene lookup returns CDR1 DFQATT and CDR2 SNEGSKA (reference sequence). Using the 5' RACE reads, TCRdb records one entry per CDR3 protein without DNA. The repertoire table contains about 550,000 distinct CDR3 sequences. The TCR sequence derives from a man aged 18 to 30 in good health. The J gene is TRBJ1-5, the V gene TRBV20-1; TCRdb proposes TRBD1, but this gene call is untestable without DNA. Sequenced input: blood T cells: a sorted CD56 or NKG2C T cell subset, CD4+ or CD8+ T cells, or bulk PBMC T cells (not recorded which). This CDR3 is CSARDSRAVQPQHF.